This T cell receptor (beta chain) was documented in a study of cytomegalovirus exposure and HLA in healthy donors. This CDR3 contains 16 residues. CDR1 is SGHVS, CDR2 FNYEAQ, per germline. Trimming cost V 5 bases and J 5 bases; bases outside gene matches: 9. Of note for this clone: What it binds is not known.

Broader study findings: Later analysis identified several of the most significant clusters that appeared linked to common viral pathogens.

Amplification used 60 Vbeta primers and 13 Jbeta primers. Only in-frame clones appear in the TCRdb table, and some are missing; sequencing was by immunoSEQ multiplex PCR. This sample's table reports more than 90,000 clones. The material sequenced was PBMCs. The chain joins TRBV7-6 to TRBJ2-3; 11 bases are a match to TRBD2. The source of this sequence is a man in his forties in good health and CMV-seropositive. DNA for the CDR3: TGTGCCAGCAGCCCGGTAGCGGGAGGGCCGGGAGATACGCAGTATTTT. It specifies CASSPVAGGPGDTQYF. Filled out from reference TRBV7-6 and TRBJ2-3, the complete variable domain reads GAGVSQSPRYKVTKRGQDVALRCDPISGHVSLYWYRQALGQGPEFLTYFNYEAQQDKSGLPNDRFSAERPEGSISTLTIQRTEQRDSAMYRCASSPVAGGPGDTQYFGPGTRLTVL.